Each of the 14 T cell receptor beta chains below was sequenced from the same sample in a study of blood T cell repertoires in COVID-19. The data were produced by immunoSEQ multiplex PCR, yet TCRdb's version contains in-frame clones alone and is incomplete. The table records 250,000 to 350,000 clones, approximately 90% of them present only once. Sequenced: peripheral blood. Receptors were obtained from a woman younger than 45 with COVID-19, enrolled during active disease.

The chain has TRBV28 and TRBJ1-1; D is possibly TRBD1 (6 bases). V was cut by 3 bases and J by 5 bases, with 16 bases left in between. Germline lookup yields CDR1 MDHEN and CDR2 SYDVKM. CDR3 size: 15 residues. CDR3 nucleotide sequence: TGTGCCAGCAGTTTCAACAGGGATTGGGGAACTGAAGCTTTCTTT. Encoded protein: CASSFNRDWGTEAFF.

This clone turned up a few times. The gene calls are TRBV19 and TRBJ1-6; D gene uncertain. The CDR3 has 16 residues. V lost 6 bases, J lost 7 bases, and 19 bases lay in between. CDR1 is LNHDA and CDR2 is SQIVND in the germline V gene (reference sequence). CDR3 in amino acids: CASSHNRNALNSPLHF. In nucleotides, the CDR3 is TGTGCCAGTAGCCACAACAGAAATGCTTTGAATTCACCCCTCCACTTT.

J is TRBJ1-2 and V is TRBV6-5, with 7 bases that match TRBD1. Germline V gene sequence: CDR1 MNHEY, CDR2 SVGAGI. V lost 6 bases and J lost 4; bases outside the gene matches: 8. This CDR3 spans 14 amino acids. Written as DNA, the CDR3 is TGTGCCAGCAGAGTTACAGGGGCGGGCTATGGCTACACCTTC. The encoded protein is CASRVTGAGYGYTF.

The V call is TRBV5-1, the J call TRBJ2-1, with TRBD2 as a possible D gene (6 bases). V lost 4 bases, J lost 2 bases, and 13 bases lay in between. Germline lookup yields CDR1 SGHRS and CDR2 YFSETQ. The CDR3 is 15 amino acids. The DNA for the CDR3 is TGCGCCAGCAGCCCGGGACTTACAGCCTACAATGAGCAGTTCTTC. Protein sequence: CASSPGLTAYNEQFF.

The chain links TRBV3-1 (or the pseudogene TRBV3-2) to TRBJ1-3; no firm D call. Germline lookup yields CDR1 LGHDT and CDR2 YNNKEL (reference sequence). V was cut by 1 base and J by 4 bases, with 14 bases left in between. CDR3 length: 16 amino acids. The CDR3 sequence: CASSQVSVITGNTIYF. The CDR3 nucleotides read TGTGCCAGCAGCCAAGTGTCGGTTATCACCGGAAACACCATATATTTT.

This chain uses TRBV19 with TRBJ2-7; 8 bases are a match to TRBD2. Germline V gene lookup returns CDR1 LNHDA and CDR2 SQIVND (reference sequence). The V segment lost 7 bases and the J segment 3 bases; nucleotides outside the gene matches: 8. The CDR3 is 14 residues long. CDR3 sequence reads: CASMTTGTSYEQYF. The CDR3 DNA is TGTGCCAGTATGACAACCGGGACTAGCTACGAGCAGTACTTC.

The chain carries TRBV5-6 and TRBJ1-2, with TRBD1 matching over 7 bases. CDR1 is SGHDT, CDR2 YYEEEE, per germline. This CDR3 is 15 amino acids long. V shed 0 bases, J shed 8 bases, and the junction held 10 bases outside the gene matches. The CDR3 region has the DNA TGTGCCAGCAGCTTGGCGGCCATGACAGGGAAAGGCTACACCTTC. It yields the protein CASSLAAMTGKGYTF.

The genes are TRBV7-3 and TRBJ2-1, with 8 positions matching TRBD2. Germline values: CDR1 SGHTA, CDR2 FQGTGA. J was trimmed by 2 bases and V by 5 bases; bases with no gene match: 2. This CDR3 spans 14 amino acids. The CDR3 coding sequence is TGTGCCAGCAGCCCGGGACTAGCCTACAATGAGCAGTTCTTC. This gives the protein CASSPGLAYNEQFF.

This clone was recorded once. The CDR3 DNA sequence: TGTGCCAGCAGTGGGGCAGGGGGCAAGGGAAAACTGTTTTTT. Encoded protein: CASSGAGGKGKLFF. The chain combines TRBV25-1 with TRBJ1-4; 8 nucleotides agree with TRBD1. CDR1 is MGHDK, CDR2 SYGVNS, per germline. Trimming at V came to 4 bases and at J to 10 bases, leaving 8 bases not matched to a gene. The CDR3 is 14 residues long.

The CDR3 DNA reads TGCGCCAGCAGCTTGCAGGGAGCGGGAGCAGATACGCAGTATTTT. It translates to CASSLQGAGADTQYF. The V call is TRBV5-1, the J call TRBJ2-3, with 8 bases lining up with TRBD2. V shed 1 base and J 4 bases; nucleotides not matched to a gene: 5. CDR1 is SGHRS, CDR2 YFSETQ, per germline. The CDR3 contains 15 residues. The complete variable domain, with remaining parts taken from reference TRBV5-1 and TRBJ2-3, reads KAGVTQTPRYLIKTRGQQVTLSCSPISGHRSVSWYQQTPGQGLQFLFEYFSETQRNKGNFPGRFSGRQFSNSRSEMNVSTLELGDSALYLCASSLQGAGADTQYFGPGTRLTVL.

The V and J genes are TRBV30 and TRBJ1-2, with a possible D match to TRBD1 (5 bases). The CDR3 consists of 14 residues. The V and J ends lost 5 bases and 3 bases respectively, with 16 bases between them. Germline CDR1 is GTSNPN and CDR2 is SVGIG (reference sequence). DNA for the CDR3: TGTGCCTGGTTGGTAAAGGACAAGGACTATGGCTACACCTTC. This translates into CAWLVKDKDYGYTF.

This clone was detected once. This chain connects TRBV9 to TRBJ1-2, with 7 bases fitting TRBD1. CDR1 is SGDLS and CDR2 is YYNGEE in the germline V gene. The CDR3 covers 15 residues. J lost 2 bases, V lost 4 bases, and 8 bases had no gene match. CDR3 nucleotides: TGTGCCAGCAGCCCTTCGCCGACAGGGAACTATGGCTACACCTTC. Translated: CASSPSPTGNYGYTF.

At least ten counts were recorded for this clone. The chain employs TRBV10-2 and TRBJ2-7, with 14 bases aligning to TRBD2. Germline CDR1 reads WSHSY; CDR2 reads SAAADI. J was trimmed by 4 bases and V by 2 bases; bases with no gene match: 7. The CDR3 loop spans 17 amino acids. The CDR3 region has the DNA TGCGCCAGCAGTGAGACAACCGGGACTAGCGGGGGATACGAGCAGTACTTC. Translating it yields CASSETTGTSGGYEQYF.

The chain recombines TRBV19 with TRBJ1-2; possible D gene TRBD1, 5 bases. Germline V gives CDR1 LNHDA, CDR2 SQIVND (reference sequence). The V end lost 4 bases, the J end lost 4 bases, and 10 bases lay between the germline ends. The CDR3 contains 13 residues. The CDR3 region has the DNA TGTGCCAGTAGTAAGCAGGGTGCCTATGGCTACACCTTC. This codes for CASSKQGAYGYTF.